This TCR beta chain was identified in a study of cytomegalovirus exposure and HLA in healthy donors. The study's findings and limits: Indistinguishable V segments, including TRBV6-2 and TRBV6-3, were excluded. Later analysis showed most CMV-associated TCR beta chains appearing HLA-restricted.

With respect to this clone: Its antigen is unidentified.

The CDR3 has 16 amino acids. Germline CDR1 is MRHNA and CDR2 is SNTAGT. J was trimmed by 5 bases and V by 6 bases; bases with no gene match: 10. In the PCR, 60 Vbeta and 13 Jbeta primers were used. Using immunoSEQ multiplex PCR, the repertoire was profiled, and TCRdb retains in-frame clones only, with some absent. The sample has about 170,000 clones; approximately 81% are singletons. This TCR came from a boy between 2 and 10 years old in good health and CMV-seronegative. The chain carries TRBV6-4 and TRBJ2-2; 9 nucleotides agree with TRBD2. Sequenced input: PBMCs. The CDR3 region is CASSAVAGVSTGELFF. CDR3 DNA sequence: TGTGCCAGCAGCGCAGTAGCGGGAGTTTCGACCGGGGAGCTGTTTTTT.